This T cell receptor beta chain was documented in a study of blood T cell repertoires in COVID-19. Study-wide context: Specimens from acute and convalescent COVID-19 originated in the United States, Italy and Spain. PBMCs, B-cell-depleted T cells, or T cells provided the cDNA or gDNA that made up the material.

As processed by the authors: Researchers report that nucleated cell counts were estimated from reference gene primer amplification. Some clones are missing from TCRdb's copy, which holds only in-frame ones; the method was immunoSEQ multiplex PCR. That table is the source of V, J and clone size, and D and trimming were worked out from the DNA. Of about 98,000 clones listed, 82% are singletons. V dropped 2 bases and J dropped 2 bases, with 9 bases sitting between them. The CDR3 length is 14 residues. Germline values: CDR1 SGHRS, CDR2 YFSETQ. This sequence was found in a man in his 70s with active or convalescent COVID-19. This chain links TRBV5-1 with TRBJ2-3; D possibly corresponds to TRBD2 (6 bases). The material sequenced was peripheral blood. CDR3 loop: CASSFLAPTDTQYF. CDR3 nucleotide sequence: TGCGCCAGCAGCTTTCTAGCGCCCACAGATACGCAGTATTTT.